Following are 21 T cell receptor beta chains from one sample sequenced in a study of blood T cell repertoires in COVID-19. Produced via immunoSEQ multiplex PCR; TCRdb's table is partial and in-frame only. The data hold around 270,000 clones, with roughly 90% observed a single time. The sequencing input was peripheral blood. All receptors come from a man aged 35 to 55 with acute or convalescent COVID-19.

This chain links TRBV5-1 with TRBJ2-1, with D possibly matching TRBD1 (5 bases). Looked up from germline, CDR1 is SGHRS and CDR2 is YFSETQ. This CDR3 has 14 amino acids. V was trimmed by 2 bases and J by 8 bases, leaving 14 bases between them. The CDR3 coding sequence is TGCGCCAGCAGCTTTGGGCAGGGAAAGGATGAGCAGTTCTTC. Translation: CASSFGQGKDEQFF. Based on the CDR3 plus reference TRBV5-1 and TRBJ2-1, the full variable domain is KAGVTQTPRYLIKTRGQQVTLSCSPISGHRSVSWYQQTPGQGLQFLFEYFSETQRNKGNFPGRFSGRQFSNSRSEMNVSTLELGDSALYLCASSFGQGKDEQFFGPGTRLTVL.

V usage is TRBV11-2 and J usage is TRBJ1-1, with 8 nucleotides matching TRBD1. Per germline, CDR1 SGHAT and CDR2 FQNNGV. There are 14 residues in the CDR3. V lost 6 bases, J lost 11 bases, and 14 bases stayed unmatched. For the CDR3, the DNA is TGTGCCAGCAGTTCTCTTCAGGGACAGGTAATTGCTTTCTTT. Translated, it gives CASSSLQGQVIAFF.

This chain uses TRBV18 with TRBJ1-2, with D tentatively TRBD1 (5 bases). Trimming left V 3 bases short and J 5 bases short, with 16 bases between. The length of the CDR3 is 15 residues. The germline V gene encodes CDR1 KGHSH and CDR2 LQKENI. CDR3 nucleotide sequence: TGTGCCAGCTCACCGGAGGGCGGGACGGGATATGGCTACACCTTC. Its translation is CASSPEGGTGYGYTF. The whole variable domain, filled in from reference TRBV18 and TRBJ1-2, reads NAGVMQNPRHLVRRRGQEARLRCSPMKGHSHVYWYRQLPEEGLKFMVYLQKENIIDESGMPKERFSAEFPKEGPSILRIQQVVRGDSAAYFCASSPEGGTGYGYTFGSGTRLTVV.

The V and J genes are TRBV9 and TRBJ1-3, with 8 bases matching TRBD1. V trimming: 3 bases; J trimming: 7 bases; junction bases outside the gene matches: 9. In germline, CDR1 is SGDLS, CDR2 YYNGEE. This CDR3 contains 15 residues. CDR3 in amino acids: CASSADGHRGNTIYF. CDR3 nucleotides: TGTGCCAGCAGCGCAGACGGGCACAGGGGGAACACCATATATTTT.

The CDR3 protein is CATRAGGEYNEQFF. CDR3 bases: TGTGCCACCAGGGCGGGGGGAGAATACAATGAGCAGTTCTTC. The gene calls are TRBV24-1 and TRBJ2-1; TRBD2 matches at 8 bases. Germline assignment: CDR1 KGHDR and CDR2 SFDVKD. V gave up 7 bases and J gave up 4 bases; unmatched junction bases: 5. The CDR3 is 14 residues long.

V usage is TRBV4-2 and J usage is TRBJ1-2; a weak D match, TRBD1 (6 bases). Germline V CDR1 and CDR2: LGHNA, YNFKEQ. The CDR3 contains 15 residues. Trimming cost V 1 base and J 6 bases, with 15 bases left between them. DNA for the CDR3: TGTGCCAGCAGCCAAGCCGACAGGCAGGGGAATGGCTACACCTTC. Amino acids: CASSQADRQGNGYTF.

V usage is TRBV7-9 and J usage is TRBJ2-3; 13 bases map to TRBD2. CDR3 length: 17 residues. V was clipped by 5 bases and J by 2 bases; unmatched bases: 7. The germline V gene encodes CDR1 SEHNR and CDR2 FQNEAQ (reference sequence). The CDR3 bases are TGTGCCAGCAGCCCCTCGACTAGCGGGGGGACCACAGATACGCAGTATTTT. As protein: CASSPSTSGGTTDTQYF.

The chain has TRBV19 and TRBJ2-7, with D possibly TRBD2 on 5 matching bases. CDR1 is LNHDA, CDR2 SQIVND, per germline (reference sequence). V was shortened by 5 bases and J by 5 bases, with 13 bases between the two germline ends. The length of the CDR3 is 13 residues. The CDR3 DNA is TGTGCCAGTAGTCCCCTTGGGCGGGACGAGCAGTACTTC. Translating gives CASSPLGRDEQYF.

This sequence joins TRBV27 and TRBJ2-3, with D hard to call. The CDR3 extends over 14 amino acids. The V gene's germline CDR1 is MNHEY and CDR2 SMNVEV (reference sequence). V was trimmed by 4 bases and J by 0 bases, leaving 8 bases between them. Here the CDR3 reads CASSSPYSTDTQYF. The DNA for the CDR3 is TGTGCCAGCAGTTCCCCGTATAGCACAGATACGCAGTATTTT.

This clone has at least ten counts. V usage is TRBV10-3 and J usage is TRBJ1-2; TRBD1 aligns across 9 bases. CDR3 length: 14 amino acids. The junction had 3 bases not matched to a gene; V was cut back by 5 bases and J by 2 bases. Germline lookup yields CDR1 ENHRY and CDR2 SYGVKD. Here the CDR3 DNA reads TGTGCCATCAGTCCCGGGACAGGGAACTATGGCTACACCTTC. This gives the protein CAISPGTGNYGYTF.

This chain uses TRBV18 with TRBJ1-1; 9 bases are a match to TRBD1. The CDR3 loop spans 15 amino acids. J lost 7 bases, V lost 2 bases, and 8 bases had no gene match. Germline V CDR1 and CDR2: KGHSH, LQKENI. The CDR3 DNA sequence: TGTGCCAGCTCACCAACGGGACAGGGACCCCTTGAAGCTTTCTTT. This gives the protein CASSPTGQGPLEAFF.

The sample holds a few counts of this clone. J is TRBJ1-1 and V is TRBV6-5, with TRBD1 matching over 9 bases. The CDR3 contains 13 residues. Trimming took 7 bases from V and 12 from J; bases not matched to a gene: 12. Germline loops: CDR1 MNHEY, CDR2 SVGAGI. The DNA of the CDR3 is TGTGCCAGCACCACCCCGGGACAGGGTACAACTTTCTTT. This encodes CASTTPGQGTTFF.

The V and J genes are TRBV11-2 and TRBJ1-1, with D tentatively TRBD1 (6 bases). Germline CDR1 reads SGHAT; CDR2 reads FQNNGV. V lost 1 base, J lost 2 bases, and 14 bases lay in between. The CDR3 has 16 amino acids. DNA for the CDR3: TGTGCCAGCAGCTTAGTAAAACAGGGAAGTAACACTGAAGCTTTCTTT. Its translation is CASSLVKQGSNTEAFF.

The chain is built from TRBV6-6 and TRBJ1-2; 8 positions match TRBD1. V gave up 5 bases and J gave up 0 bases; unmatched junction bases: 11. Germline values: CDR1 MNHNY, CDR2 SVGAGI (reference sequence). The CDR3 loop spans 17 amino acids. Here the CDR3 DNA reads TGTGCCAGCAGTCCCCGGACAGGGAGAGGAGCTAACTATGGCTACACCTTC. Protein sequence: CASSPRTGRGANYGYTF.

The V and J genes are TRBV14 and TRBJ1-2; D is unresolved. The CDR3 totals 12 residues. Trimming cost V 0 bases and J 8 bases, with 7 bases left between them. The germline CDR1 and CDR2 sequences are SGHDN and FVKESK. The DNA of the CDR3 is TGTGCCAGCAGCCAAGACCCTAGGGGCTACACCTTC. It encodes CASSQDPRGYTF.

The genes are TRBV5-4 and TRBJ1-2; TRBD1 is a possible D gene (5 bases). Germline CDR1 and CDR2: SGHNT and YYREEE (reference sequence). V was clipped by 2 bases and J by 3 bases, with 11 bases between them. CDR3 length equals 14 residues. The CDR3 loop reads CASSFRRDHYGYTF. The CDR3 coding sequence is TGTGCCAGCAGCTTTAGGAGGGACCACTATGGCTACACCTTC.

The V gene is TRBV11-2, the J gene TRBJ2-7; D gene uncertain. The ends were cut back, 4 bases at V and 0 bases at J, with 13 bases in the middle. Per germline, CDR1 SGHAT and CDR2 FQNNGV. CDR3 length: 15 residues. The CDR3 loop reads CASSSWATSSYEQYF. In nucleotides, the CDR3 is TGTGCCAGCAGCTCATGGGCCACCTCCTCCTACGAGCAGTACTTC.

This rearrangement joins TRBV3-1 (or the pseudogene TRBV3-2) to TRBJ2-1; unclear D gene. There are 12 residues in the CDR3. Germline V lookup: CDR1 LGHDT, CDR2 YNNKEL (reference sequence). V dropped 0 bases and J dropped 8 bases, with 5 bases sitting between them. The CDR3 spells CASSQDSYEQFF. The CDR3 DNA is TGTGCCAGCAGCCAAGATTCATATGAGCAGTTCTTC.

This chain joins TRBV10-3 and TRBJ1-1, with D hard to call. The CDR3 is 13 amino acids. Looked up from germline, CDR1 is ENHRY and CDR2 is SYGVKD. Trimming cost V 10 bases and J 0 bases, with 12 bases left between them. CDR3 region: CATLQNMNTEAFF. As DNA, the CDR3 is TGTGCCACCCTACAGAACATGAACACTGAAGCTTTCTTT.

This chain uses TRBV6-2 or TRBV6-3 with TRBJ1-1; TRBD1 matches 7 bases. With 2 bases clipped from V and 0 bases from J, the junction kept 0 bases outside the gene matches. The CDR3 totals 14 residues. Germline loops: CDR1 MNHEY, CDR2 SVGEGT. In DNA form, the CDR3 reads TGTGCCAGCAGTTACGGGACAGTGAACACTGAAGCTTTCTTT. It encodes CASSYGTVNTEAFF.

This rearrangement joins TRBV7-6 to TRBJ2-3, with TRBD2 matching 8 bases. This CDR3 contains 17 residues. The trim removed 2 bases at V and 3 bases at J, leaving 10 bases unmatched. Germline-derived CDR1 and CDR2 are SGHVS and FNYEAQ. In DNA, the CDR3 is TGTGCCAGCAGCTTAAAGCCCCTCGGGGGGGGGACAGATACGCAGTATTTT. Translated, it gives CASSLKPLGGGTDTQYF.